The T cell receptor beta chain described here comes from a study of CD8+CD57+ T cells in acquired aplastic anemia. Study context: When averaged, DNA from sorted CD4+ and CD8+ cells came to around 3.4 ug. Study results and caveats: It was found that approximately 29 CD8+ CDR3 sequences were shared between patients and controls. No significant difference in CD8+ Simpson's diversity was found between patients and controls.

About this clonotype itself: The target antigen is unknown.

CDR3 and TCR beta VDJ profiling relied on genomic DNA as the template. TCRdb re-analysed the reads in MiXCR, keeping a single row per CDR3 protein. The sample has 200,000 or so distinct CDR3 sequences; about half are singletons. The patients chosen for sequencing had shown expansion of CD8+CD57+ cells (detected by flow cytometry). As a group, the patients uniformly had severe acquired aplastic anemia. The TCR was taken from a human donor with aplastic anemia. Sequencing was performed on sorted CD4+, CD8+, or CD8+CD57+ T cells (not recorded which) from PBMCs.

Here the CDR3 DNA reads TGTGCCATCAGCAGGGGCCTTCTCGGTGGCTACACCTTC. Its translation: CAISRGLLGGYTF. V is TRBV19 and J is TRBJ1-2, with TRBD1 as a possible D gene (6 bases). Trimming left V 10 bases short and J 7 bases short, with 19 bases between. Germline lookup yields CDR1 LNHDA and CDR2 SQIVND (reference sequence). CDR3 length equals 13 residues.